A selection of T cell receptor beta chains follows, all from one sample in a study of post-analysis software for immune sequencing data. TCRdb processed the PCR reads anew with MiXCR; each CDR3 protein has one entry. The sample contains about 820,000 distinct CDR3 sequences, roughly 50% of which appear only once. The sample taken for sequencing was blood. The receptors shown here come from a girl aged 10 to 17 with multiple sclerosis. CDR3s include the opening cysteine and the closing phenylalanine or tryptophan. The D gene is left open where the match is weak. Only part of the rows carry a size: once, few, many, or a class if the clone is expanded.

clone_size,v_call,j_call,d_call,cdr3_nt,cdr3_aa
.,TRBV29-1,TRBJ2-7,.,TGCAGCGTTTCAGGGAGAACTGCCTACGAGCAGTACTTC,CSVSGRTAYEQYF
.,TRBV5-5,TRBJ2-1,.,TGTGCCAGCAGCTTGTACAGGAGCCCCTACAATGAGCAGTTCTTC,CASSLYRSPYNEQFF
.,TRBV7-8,TRBJ2-5,.,TGTGCCAGCAGCCGGGCCGGGTATCAAGAGACCCAGTACTTC,CASSRAGYQETQYF
.,TRBV28,TRBJ2-2,.,TGTGCCAGCATGCTCCTAGGTGGCGTAGGCACCGGGGAGCTGTTTTTT,CASMLLGGVGTGELFF
.,TRBV3-1,TRBJ2-7,.,TGTGCCAGCAGCCAAGTAGGGACCGCCGAGCAGTACTTC,CASSQVGTAEQYF
.,TRBV2,TRBJ2-7,.,TGTGCCAGCAACGAACGACAGTCCTACGAGCAGTACTTC,CASNERQSYEQYF
few,TRBV5-1,TRBJ2-1,.,TGCGCCAGCAGCTTGGCAGGCGGGACCCTCCGTGTTGAGCAGTTCTTC,CASSLAGGTLRVEQFF
.,TRBV27,TRBJ2-5,.,TGTGCCAGCAGTTCTCCATCAGTTTGGGGAGGTCAAGAGACCCAGTACTTC,CASSSPSVWGGQETQYF
.,TRBV29-1,TRBJ2-7,TRBD1,TGCAGCGTTACTACAGGGGTTACCCAATACGAGCAGTACTTC,CSVTTGVTQYEQYF
.,TRBV15,TRBJ2-7,TRBD2,TGTGCCACCAGCAGAGATAGGGCTAGCGGGAGCTATTTTGACGAGCAGTACTTC,CATSRDRASGSYFDEQYF
.,TRBV12-3/TRBV12-4,TRBJ2-6,.,TGTGCCACTTCAGGTACAAACTCTGGGGCCAACGTCCGGACTTTC,CATSGTNSGANVRTF
few,TRBV29-1,TRBJ2-7,.,TGCAGCGTCCAAGCCGTGGACAGCTACGAGCAGTACTTC,CSVQAVDSYEQYF
.,TRBV12-3/TRBV12-4,TRBJ2-1,TRBD2,TGTGCCAGCCGTGCCGTAGCGGGGCACAATGAGCAGTTCTTC,CASRAVAGHNEQFF
.,TRBV18,TRBJ2-7,TRBD1,TGTGCCAGCTCACCCTATGGGGGACAGCGATACGAGCAGTACTTC,CASSPYGGQRYEQYF